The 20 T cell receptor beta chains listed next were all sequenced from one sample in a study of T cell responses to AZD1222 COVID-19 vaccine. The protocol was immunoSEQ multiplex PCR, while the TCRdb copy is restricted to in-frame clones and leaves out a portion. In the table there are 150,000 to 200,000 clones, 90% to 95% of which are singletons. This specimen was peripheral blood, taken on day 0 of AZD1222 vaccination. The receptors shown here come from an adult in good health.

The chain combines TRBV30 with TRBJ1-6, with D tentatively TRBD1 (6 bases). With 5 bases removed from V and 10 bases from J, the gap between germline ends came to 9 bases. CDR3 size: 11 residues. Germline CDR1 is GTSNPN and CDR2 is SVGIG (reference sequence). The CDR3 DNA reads TGTGCCTGGTCCCAGGGGTCACCCCTCCACTTT. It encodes CAWSQGSPLHF.

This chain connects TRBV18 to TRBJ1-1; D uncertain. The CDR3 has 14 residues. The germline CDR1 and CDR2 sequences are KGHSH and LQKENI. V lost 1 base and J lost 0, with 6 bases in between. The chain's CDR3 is CASSPRMVNTEAFF. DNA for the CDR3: TGTGCCAGCTCACCACGGATGGTGAACACTGAAGCTTTCTTT.

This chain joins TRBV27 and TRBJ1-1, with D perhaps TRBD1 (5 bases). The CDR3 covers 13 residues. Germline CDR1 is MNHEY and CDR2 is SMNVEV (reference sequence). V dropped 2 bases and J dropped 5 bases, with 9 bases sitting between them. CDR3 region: CASSLGYRTEAFF. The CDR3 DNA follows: TGTGCCAGCAGTTTAGGCTACAGGACTGAAGCTTTCTTT.

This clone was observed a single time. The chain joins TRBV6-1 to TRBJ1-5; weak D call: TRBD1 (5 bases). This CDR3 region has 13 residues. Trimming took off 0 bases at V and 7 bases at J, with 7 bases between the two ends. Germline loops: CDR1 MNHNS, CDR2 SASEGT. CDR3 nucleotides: TGTGCCAGCAGTGAAGCCAGGGCACAGCCCCAGCATTTT. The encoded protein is CASSEARAQPQHF.

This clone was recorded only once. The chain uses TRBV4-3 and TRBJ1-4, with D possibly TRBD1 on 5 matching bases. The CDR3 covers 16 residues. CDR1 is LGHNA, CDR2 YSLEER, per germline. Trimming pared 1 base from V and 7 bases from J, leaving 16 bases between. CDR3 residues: CASSQAPGTSSEKLFF. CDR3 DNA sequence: TGCGCCAGCAGCCAAGCTCCCGGGACTTCGAGTGAAAAACTGTTTTTT.

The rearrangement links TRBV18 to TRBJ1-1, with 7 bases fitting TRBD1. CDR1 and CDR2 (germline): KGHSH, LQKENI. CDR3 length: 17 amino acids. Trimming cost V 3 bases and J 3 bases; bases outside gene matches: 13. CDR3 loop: CASSPLALTGLDTEAFF. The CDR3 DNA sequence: TGTGCCAGCTCACCTTTGGCTTTGACAGGGTTGGACACTGAAGCTTTCTTT.

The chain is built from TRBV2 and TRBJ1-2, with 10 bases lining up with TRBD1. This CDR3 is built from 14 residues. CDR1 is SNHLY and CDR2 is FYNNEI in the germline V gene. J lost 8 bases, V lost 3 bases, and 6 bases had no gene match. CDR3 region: CASSDWDRGGGYTF. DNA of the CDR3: TGTGCCAGCAGTGACTGGGACAGGGGTGGAGGCTACACCTTC.

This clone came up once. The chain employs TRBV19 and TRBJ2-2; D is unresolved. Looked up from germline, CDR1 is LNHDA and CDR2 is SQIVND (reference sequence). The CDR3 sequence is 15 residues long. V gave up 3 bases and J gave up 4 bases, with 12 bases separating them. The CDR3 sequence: CASSISEVFTGELFF. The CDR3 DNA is TGTGCCAGTAGTATCAGTGAGGTGTTCACCGGGGAGCTGTTTTTT.

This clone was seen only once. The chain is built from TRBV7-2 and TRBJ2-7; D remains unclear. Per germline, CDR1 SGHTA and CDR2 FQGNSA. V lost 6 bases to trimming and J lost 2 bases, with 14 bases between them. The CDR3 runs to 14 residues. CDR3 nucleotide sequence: TGTGCCAGCAGGGCTTATCAGGTAGCCTACGAGCAGTACTTC. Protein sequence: CASRAYQVAYEQYF.

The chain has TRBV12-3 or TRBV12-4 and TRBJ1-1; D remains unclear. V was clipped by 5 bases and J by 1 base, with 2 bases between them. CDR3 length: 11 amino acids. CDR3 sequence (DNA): TGTGCCAGCAGTAAGAACACTGAAGCTTTCTTT. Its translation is CASSKNTEAFF.

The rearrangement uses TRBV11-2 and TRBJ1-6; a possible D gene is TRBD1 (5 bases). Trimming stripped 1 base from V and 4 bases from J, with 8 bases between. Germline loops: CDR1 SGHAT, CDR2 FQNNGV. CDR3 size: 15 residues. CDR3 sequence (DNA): TGTGCCAGCAGCTTAGGTCAGGGATATAATTCACCCCTCCACTTT. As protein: CASSLGQGYNSPLHF.

In nucleotides, the CDR3 is TGTGCCAGCAGCTTTGACATCTCTGGAAACACCATATATTTT. The encoded protein is CASSFDISGNTIYF. The chain combines TRBV5-4 with TRBJ1-3; no clear D. The germline gives CDR1 SGHNT, CDR2 YYREEE (reference sequence). The germline V and J ends were trimmed by 2 bases and 0 bases, with 6 bases remaining between them. This CDR3 spans 14 amino acids.

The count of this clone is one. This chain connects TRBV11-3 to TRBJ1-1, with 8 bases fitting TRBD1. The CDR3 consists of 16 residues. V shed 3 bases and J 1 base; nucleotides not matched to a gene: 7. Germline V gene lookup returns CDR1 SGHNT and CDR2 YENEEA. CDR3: CASSFSPGQANTEAFF. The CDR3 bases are TGTGCCAGCAGCTTTTCGCCGGGACAGGCGAACACTGAAGCTTTCTTT. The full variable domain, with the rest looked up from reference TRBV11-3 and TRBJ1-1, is EAGVVQSPRYKIIEKKQPVAFWCNPISGHNTLYWYLQNLGQGPELLIRYENEEAVDDSQLPKDRFSAERLKGVDSTLKIQPAELGDSAVYLCASSFSPGQANTEAFFGQGTRLTVV.

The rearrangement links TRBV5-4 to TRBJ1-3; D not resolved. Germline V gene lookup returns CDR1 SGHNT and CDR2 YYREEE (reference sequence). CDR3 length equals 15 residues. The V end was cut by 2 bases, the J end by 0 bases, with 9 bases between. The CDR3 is CASSLPGLSGNTIYF. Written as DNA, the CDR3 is TGTGCCAGCAGCTTACCTGGCCTCTCTGGAAACACCATATATTTT.

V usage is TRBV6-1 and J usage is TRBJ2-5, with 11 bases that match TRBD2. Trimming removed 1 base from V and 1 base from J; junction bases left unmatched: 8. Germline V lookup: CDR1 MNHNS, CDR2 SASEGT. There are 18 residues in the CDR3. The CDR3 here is CASSEVTSGGGIQETQYF. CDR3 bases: TGTGCCAGCAGTGAAGTAACTAGCGGGGGAGGAATCCAAGAGACCCAGTACTTC.

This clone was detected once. CDR3 coding DNA: TGTGCCAGCAGCTTAGGGGGGTGGGACAGCATACCAATTGAAGCTTTCTTT. This encodes CASSLGGWDSIPIEAFF. This chain uses TRBV11-2 with TRBJ1-1, with 7 bases that match TRBD1. Germline V CDR1 and CDR2: SGHAT, FQNNGV. The CDR3 runs 17 residues. The V gene end was trimmed by 1 base and the J gene end by 7 bases; junction bases not matched to a gene: 15.

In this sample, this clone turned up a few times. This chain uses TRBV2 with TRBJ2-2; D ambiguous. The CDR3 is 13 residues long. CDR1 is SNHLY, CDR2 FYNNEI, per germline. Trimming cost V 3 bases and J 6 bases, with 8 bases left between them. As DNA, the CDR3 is TGTGCCAGCAGTGACAGTAAGCCCGGGGAGCTGTTTTTT. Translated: CASSDSKPGELFF.

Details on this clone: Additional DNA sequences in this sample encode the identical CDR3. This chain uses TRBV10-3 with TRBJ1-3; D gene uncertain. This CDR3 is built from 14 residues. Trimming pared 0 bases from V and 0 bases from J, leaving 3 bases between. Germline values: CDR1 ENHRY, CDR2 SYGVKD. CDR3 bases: TGTGCCATCAGTGAGTCCACCTCTGGAAACACCATATATTTT. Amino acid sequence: CAISESTSGNTIYF.

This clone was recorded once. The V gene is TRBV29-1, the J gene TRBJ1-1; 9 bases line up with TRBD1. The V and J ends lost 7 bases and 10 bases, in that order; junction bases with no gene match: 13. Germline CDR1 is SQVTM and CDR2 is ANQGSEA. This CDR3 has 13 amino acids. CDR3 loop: CSATPRDRAAAFF. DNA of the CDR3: TGCAGCGCTACCCCTCGGGACAGGGCAGCAGCTTTCTTT.

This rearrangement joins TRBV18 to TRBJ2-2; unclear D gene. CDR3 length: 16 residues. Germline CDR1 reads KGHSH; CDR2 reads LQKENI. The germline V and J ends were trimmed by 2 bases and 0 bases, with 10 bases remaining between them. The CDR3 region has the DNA TGTGCCAGCTCACCAGTCGACATTGCGAACACCGGGGAGCTGTTTTTT. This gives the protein CASSPVDIANTGELFF.